This T cell receptor (beta chain) was profiled in a study of OX40 agonist ivuxolimab in advanced cancers. Many counts were recorded for this clone. The germline CDR1 and CDR2 sequences are SGHRS and YFSETQ. V was pared by 0 bases and J by 7 bases, with 13 bases between. This CDR3 contains 14 residues. Produced via immunoSEQ multiplex PCR; TCRdb's table is partial and in-frame only. The sample holds 96,000 or so clones, under 90% seen once. Sample: CD4+ or CD8+ T cells sorted from blood, taken in a trial of the OX40 agonist ivuxolimab. The chain is built from TRBV5-1 and TRBJ1-2, with a possible D match to TRBD1 (5 bases). This TCR was recovered from an adult with an advanced solid tumor such as melanoma, head and neck, liver or kidney cancer. The CDR3 loop is CASSLAQGAGGYTF. In DNA form, the CDR3 reads TGCGCCAGCAGCTTGGCCCAAGGGGCCGGTGGCTACACCTTC.